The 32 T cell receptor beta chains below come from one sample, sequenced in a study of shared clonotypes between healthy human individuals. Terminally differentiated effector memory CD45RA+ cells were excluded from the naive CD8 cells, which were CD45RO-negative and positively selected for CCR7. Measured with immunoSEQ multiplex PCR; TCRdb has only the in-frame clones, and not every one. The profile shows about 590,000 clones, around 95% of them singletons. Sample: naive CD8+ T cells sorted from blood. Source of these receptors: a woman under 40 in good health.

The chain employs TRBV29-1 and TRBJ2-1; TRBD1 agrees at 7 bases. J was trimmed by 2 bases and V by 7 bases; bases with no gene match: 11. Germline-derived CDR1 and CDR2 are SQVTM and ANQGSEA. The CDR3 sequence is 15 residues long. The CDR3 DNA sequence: TGCAGCGCCCGACAGGGAACCTTGACCTACAATGAGCAGTTCTTC. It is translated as CSARQGTLTYNEQFF.

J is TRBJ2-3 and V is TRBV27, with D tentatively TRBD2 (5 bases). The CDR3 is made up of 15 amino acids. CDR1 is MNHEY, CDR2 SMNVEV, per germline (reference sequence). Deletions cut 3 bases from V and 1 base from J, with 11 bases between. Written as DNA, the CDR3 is TGTGCCAGCAGTTTTGTGGCGGGCGGCACAGATACGCAGTATTTT. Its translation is CASSFVAGGTDTQYF.

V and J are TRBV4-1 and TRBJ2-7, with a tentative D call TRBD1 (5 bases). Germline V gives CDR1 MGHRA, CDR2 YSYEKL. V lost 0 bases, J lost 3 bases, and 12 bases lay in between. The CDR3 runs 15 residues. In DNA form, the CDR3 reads TGCGCCAGCAGCCAAGATGGTAGGACATTCTACGAGCAGTACTTC. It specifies CASSQDGRTFYEQYF.

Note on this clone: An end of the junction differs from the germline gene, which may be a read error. The CDR3, as DNA: TGTGCCAGCAGCCAATCCATCCTTACCGGGACACAAGGGACCCAGTACTTC. Translating it yields CASSQSILTGTQGTQYF. The J gene is TRBJ2-5, the V gene TRBV7-9; TRBD1 is a possible D gene (6 bases). CDR1 SEHNR and CDR2 FQNEAQ come from the germline V gene (reference sequence). The CDR3 is 17 residues long. Combining the CDR3 with reference TRBV7-9 and TRBJ2-5 gives the whole variable domain DTGVSQNPRHKITKRGQNVTFRCDPISEHNRLYWYRQTLGQGPEFLTYFQNEAQLEKSRLLSDRFSAERPKGSFSTLEIQRTEQGDSAMYLCASSQSILTGTQGTQYFGPGTRLLVL.

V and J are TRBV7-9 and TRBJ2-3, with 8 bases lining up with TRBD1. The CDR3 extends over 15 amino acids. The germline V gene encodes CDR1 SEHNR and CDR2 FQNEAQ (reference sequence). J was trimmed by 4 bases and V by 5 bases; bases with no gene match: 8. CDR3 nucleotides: TGTGCCAGCAGCGCTGGACAGGGAGGTCCAGATACGCAGTATTTT. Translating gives CASSAGQGGPDTQYF.

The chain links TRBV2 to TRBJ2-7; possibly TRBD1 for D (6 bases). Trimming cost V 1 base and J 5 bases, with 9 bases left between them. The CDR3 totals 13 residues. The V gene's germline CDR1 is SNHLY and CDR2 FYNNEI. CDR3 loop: CASSEGTVNEQYF. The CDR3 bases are TGTGCCAGCAGTGAAGGGACAGTGAACGAGCAGTACTTC.

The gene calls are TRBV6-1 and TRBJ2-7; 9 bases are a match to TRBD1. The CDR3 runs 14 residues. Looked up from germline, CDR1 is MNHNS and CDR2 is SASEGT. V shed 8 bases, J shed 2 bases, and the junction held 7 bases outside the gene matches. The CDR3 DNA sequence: TGTGCCAGCCGGGACAGGGACTATCCCTACGAGCAGTACTTC. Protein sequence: CASRDRDYPYEQYF.

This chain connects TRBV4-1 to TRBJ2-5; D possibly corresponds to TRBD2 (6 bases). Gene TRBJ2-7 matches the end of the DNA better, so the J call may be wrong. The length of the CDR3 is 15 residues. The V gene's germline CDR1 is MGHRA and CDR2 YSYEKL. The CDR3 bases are TGCGCCAGCAGCCAAGGAGGGAGGTTAAGCTACGAGCAGTACTTC. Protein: CASSQGGRLSYEQYF.

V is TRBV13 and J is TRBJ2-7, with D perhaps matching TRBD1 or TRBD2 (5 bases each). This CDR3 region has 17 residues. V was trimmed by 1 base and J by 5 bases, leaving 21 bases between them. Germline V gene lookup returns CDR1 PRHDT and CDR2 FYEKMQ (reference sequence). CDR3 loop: CASSLASGWGKGDEQYF. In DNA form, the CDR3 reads TGTGCCAGCAGCTTAGCCTCGGGTTGGGGGAAGGGCGACGAGCAGTACTTC.

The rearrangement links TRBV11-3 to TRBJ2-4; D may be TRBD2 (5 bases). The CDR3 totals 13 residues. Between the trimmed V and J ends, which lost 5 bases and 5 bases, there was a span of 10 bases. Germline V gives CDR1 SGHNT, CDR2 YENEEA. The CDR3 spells CASSQRAENIQYF. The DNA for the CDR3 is TGTGCCAGCAGCCAGAGGGCAGAAAACATTCAGTACTTC.

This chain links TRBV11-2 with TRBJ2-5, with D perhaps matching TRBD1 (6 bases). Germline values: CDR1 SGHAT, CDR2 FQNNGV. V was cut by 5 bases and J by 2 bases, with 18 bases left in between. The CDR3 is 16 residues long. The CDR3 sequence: CASSPKDSREQETQYF. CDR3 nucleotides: TGTGCCAGCAGCCCAAAGGACAGCCGGGAACAAGAGACCCAGTACTTC.

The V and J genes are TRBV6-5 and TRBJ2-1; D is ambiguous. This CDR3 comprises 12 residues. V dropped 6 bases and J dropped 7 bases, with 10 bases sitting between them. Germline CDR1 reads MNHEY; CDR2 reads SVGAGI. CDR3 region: CASSSHLNEQFF. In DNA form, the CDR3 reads TGTGCCAGCAGCTCACACCTTAATGAGCAGTTCTTC.

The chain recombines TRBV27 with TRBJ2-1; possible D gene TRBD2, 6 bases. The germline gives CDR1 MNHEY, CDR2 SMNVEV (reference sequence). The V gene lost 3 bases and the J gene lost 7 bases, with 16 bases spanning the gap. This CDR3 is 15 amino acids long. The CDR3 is CASSLIGGARNEQFF. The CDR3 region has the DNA TGTGCCAGCAGTTTGATTGGCGGGGCCAGGAATGAGCAGTTCTTC.

The CDR3 here is CVEGGQGANEQYF. The CDR3, as DNA: TGTGTGGAAGGGGGCCAGGGGGCTAATGAGCAGTACTTC. The chain joins TRBV5-4 to TRBJ2-7; 8 bases align to TRBD1. The CDR3 sequence is 13 residues long. CDR1 is SGHNT and CDR2 is YYREEE in the germline V gene (reference sequence). Looking up the rest from reference TRBV5-4 and TRBJ2-7 gives the full variable domain: ETGVTQSPTHLIKTRGQQVTLRCSSQSGHNTVSWYQQALGQGPQFIFQYYREEENGRGNFPPRFSGLQFPNYSSELNVNALELDDSALYLCVEGGQGANEQYFGPGTRLTVT.

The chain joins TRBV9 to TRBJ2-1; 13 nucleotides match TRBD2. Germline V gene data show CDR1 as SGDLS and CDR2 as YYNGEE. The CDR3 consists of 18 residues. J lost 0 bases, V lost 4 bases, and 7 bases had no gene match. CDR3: CASSPGTSGKSSYNEQFF. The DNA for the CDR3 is TGTGCCAGCAGCCCCGGGACTAGCGGGAAGAGCTCCTACAATGAGCAGTTCTTC.

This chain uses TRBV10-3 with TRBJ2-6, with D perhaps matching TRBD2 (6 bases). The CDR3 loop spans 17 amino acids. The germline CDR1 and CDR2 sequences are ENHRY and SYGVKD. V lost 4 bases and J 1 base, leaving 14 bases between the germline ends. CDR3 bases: TGTGCCATCAGTGGCATACTCCGGGGGTCTGGGGCCAACGTCCTGACTTTC. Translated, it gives CAISGILRGSGANVLTF.

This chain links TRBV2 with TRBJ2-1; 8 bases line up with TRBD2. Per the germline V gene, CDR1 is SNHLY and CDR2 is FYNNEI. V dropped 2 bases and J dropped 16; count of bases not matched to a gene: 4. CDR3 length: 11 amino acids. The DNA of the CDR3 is TGTGCCAGCAGTGAACAAGCGGGAGTTTTCTTC. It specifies CASSEQAGVFF.

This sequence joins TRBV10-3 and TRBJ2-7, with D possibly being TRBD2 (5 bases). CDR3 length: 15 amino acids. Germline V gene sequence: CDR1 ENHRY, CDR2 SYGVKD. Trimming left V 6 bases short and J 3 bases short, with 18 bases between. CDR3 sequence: CAISALEGTGYEQYF. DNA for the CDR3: TGTGCCATCAGCGCCCTCGAGGGAACGGGCTACGAGCAGTACTTC.

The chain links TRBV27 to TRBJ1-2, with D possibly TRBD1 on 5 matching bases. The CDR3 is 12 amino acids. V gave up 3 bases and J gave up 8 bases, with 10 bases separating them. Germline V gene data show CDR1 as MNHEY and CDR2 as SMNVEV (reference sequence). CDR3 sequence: CASSLSGRGYTF. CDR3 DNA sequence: TGTGCCAGCAGTTTGTCGGGGCGCGGCTACACCTTC.

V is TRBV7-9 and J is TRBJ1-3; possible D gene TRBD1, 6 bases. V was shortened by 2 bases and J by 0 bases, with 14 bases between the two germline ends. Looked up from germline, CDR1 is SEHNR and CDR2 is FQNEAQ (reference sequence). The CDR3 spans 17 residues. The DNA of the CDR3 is TGTGCCAGCAGCTTATACCCGACAGGTTACTCTGGAAACACCATATATTTT. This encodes CASSLYPTGYSGNTIYF.

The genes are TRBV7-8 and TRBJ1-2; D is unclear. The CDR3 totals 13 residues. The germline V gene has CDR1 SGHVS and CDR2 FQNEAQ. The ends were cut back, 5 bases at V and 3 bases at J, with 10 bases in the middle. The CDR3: CASSNRSDYGYTF. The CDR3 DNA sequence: TGTGCCAGCAGCAACCGGAGCGACTATGGCTACACCTTC.

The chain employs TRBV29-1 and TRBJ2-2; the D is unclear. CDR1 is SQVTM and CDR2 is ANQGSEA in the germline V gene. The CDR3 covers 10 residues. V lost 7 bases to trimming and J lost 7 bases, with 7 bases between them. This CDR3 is CSGLDGELFF. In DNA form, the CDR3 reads TGCAGCGGCCTGGACGGGGAGCTGTTTTTT.

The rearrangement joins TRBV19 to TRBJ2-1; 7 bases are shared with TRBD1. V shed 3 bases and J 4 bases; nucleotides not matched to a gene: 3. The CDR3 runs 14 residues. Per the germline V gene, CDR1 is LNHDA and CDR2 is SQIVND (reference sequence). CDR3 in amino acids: CASSIGTDYNEQFF. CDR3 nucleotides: TGTGCCAGTAGTATCGGGACAGATTACAATGAGCAGTTCTTC.

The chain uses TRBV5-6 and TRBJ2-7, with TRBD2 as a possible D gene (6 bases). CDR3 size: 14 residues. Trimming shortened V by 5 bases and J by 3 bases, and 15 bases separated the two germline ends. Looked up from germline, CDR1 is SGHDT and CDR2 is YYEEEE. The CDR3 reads CASSFFGSVYEQYF. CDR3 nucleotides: TGTGCCAGCAGTTTTTTCGGGAGTGTCTACGAGCAGTACTTC.

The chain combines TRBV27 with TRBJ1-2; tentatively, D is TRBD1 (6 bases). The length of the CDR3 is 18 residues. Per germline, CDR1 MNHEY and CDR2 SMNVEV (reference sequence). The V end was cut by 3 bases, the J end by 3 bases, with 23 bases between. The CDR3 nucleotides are TGTGCCAGCAGTTTTGTGGGACAAGGGGCAGGGGTTTACTATGGCTACACCTTC. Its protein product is CASSFVGQGAGVYYGYTF.

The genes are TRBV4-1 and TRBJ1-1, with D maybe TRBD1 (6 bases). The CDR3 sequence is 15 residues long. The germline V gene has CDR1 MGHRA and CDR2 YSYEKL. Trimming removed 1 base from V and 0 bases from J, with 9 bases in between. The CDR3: CASSQGWDMNTEAFF. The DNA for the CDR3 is TGCGCCAGCAGCCAAGGTTGGGACATGAACACTGAAGCTTTCTTT.

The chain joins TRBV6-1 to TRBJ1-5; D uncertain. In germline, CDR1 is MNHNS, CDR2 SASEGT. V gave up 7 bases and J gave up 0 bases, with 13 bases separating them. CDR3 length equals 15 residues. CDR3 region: CASITALYSNQPQHF. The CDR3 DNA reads TGTGCCAGCATTACGGCCCTATATAGCAATCAGCCCCAGCATTTT.

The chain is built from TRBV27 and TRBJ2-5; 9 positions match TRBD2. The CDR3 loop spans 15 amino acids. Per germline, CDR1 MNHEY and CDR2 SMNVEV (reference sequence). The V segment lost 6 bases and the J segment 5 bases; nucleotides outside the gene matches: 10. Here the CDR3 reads CASREIAGEGETQYF. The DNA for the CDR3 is TGTGCCAGCAGAGAAATAGCGGGAGAGGGTGAGACCCAGTACTTC.

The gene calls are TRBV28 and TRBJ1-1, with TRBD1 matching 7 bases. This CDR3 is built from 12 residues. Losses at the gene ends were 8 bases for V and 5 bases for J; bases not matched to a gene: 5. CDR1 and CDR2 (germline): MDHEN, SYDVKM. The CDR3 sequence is CASQGGWTEAFF. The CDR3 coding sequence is TGTGCCAGCCAGGGGGGGTGGACTGAAGCTTTCTTT.

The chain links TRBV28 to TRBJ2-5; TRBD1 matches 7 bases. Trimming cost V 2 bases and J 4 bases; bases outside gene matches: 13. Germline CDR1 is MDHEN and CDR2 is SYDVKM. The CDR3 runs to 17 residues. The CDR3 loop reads CASSLPLQGIDSETQYF. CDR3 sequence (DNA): TGTGCCAGCAGTTTACCTCTACAGGGGATAGATTCAGAGACCCAGTACTTC.

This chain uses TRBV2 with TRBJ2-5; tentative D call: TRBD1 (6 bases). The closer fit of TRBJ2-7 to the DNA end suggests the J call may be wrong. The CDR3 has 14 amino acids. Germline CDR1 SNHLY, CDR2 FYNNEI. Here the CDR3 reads CASSGLTGSYEQYF. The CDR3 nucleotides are TGTGCCAGCAGTGGACTGACAGGTTCCTACGAGCAGTACTTC.

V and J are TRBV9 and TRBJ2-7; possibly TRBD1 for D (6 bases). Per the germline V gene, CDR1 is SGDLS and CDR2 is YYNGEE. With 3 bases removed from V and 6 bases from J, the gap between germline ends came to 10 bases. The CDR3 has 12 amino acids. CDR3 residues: CASSAGDSEQYF. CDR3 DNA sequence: TGTGCCAGCAGCGCAGGGGATAGCGAGCAGTACTTC.